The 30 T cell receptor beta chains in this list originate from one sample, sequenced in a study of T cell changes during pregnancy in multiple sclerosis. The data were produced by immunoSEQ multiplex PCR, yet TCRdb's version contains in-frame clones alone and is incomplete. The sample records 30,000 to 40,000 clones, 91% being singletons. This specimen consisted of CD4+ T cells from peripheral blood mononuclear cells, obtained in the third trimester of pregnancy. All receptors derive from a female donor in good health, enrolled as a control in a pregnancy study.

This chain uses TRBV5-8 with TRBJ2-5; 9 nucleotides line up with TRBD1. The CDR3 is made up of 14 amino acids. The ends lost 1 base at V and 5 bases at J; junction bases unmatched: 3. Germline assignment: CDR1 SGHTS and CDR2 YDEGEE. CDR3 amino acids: CASSLTGGAETQYF. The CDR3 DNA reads TGTGCCAGCAGCTTGACAGGGGGCGCGGAGACCCAGTACTTC.

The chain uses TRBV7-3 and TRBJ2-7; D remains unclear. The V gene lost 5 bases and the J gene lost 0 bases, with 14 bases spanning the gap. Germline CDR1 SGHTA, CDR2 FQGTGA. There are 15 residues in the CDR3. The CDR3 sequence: CASSLWASRSYEQYF. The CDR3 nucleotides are TGTGCCAGCAGCCTCTGGGCCAGCCGCTCCTACGAGCAGTACTTC.

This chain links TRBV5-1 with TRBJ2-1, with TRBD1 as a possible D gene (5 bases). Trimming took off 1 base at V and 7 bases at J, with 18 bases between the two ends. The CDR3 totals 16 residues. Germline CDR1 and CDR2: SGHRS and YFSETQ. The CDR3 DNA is TGCGCCAGCAGCTTGTGGGGTAGCAGGGATCGTAATGAGCAGTTCTTC. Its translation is CASSLWGSRDRNEQFF.

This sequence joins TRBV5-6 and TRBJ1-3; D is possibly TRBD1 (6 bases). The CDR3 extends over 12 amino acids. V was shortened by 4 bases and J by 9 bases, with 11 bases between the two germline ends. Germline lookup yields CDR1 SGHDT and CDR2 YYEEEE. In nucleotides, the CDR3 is TGTGCCAGCAGCCGGGGGGCATTCACCATATATTTT. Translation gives CASSRGAFTIYF.

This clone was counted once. CDR3: CASSLPGLVTYEQYF. The CDR3, as DNA: TGTGCCAGCAGTTTACCGGGACTAGTGACCTACGAGCAGTACTTC. The rearrangement joins TRBV28 to TRBJ2-7, with 8 bases identical to TRBD2. CDR3 length: 15 residues. V trimming: 2 bases; J trimming: 2 bases; junction bases outside the gene matches: 5. Per the germline V gene, CDR1 is MDHEN and CDR2 is SYDVKM.

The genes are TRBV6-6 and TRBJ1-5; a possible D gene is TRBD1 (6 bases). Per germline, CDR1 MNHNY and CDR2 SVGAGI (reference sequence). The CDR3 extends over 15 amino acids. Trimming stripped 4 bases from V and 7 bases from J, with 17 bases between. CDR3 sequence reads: CASSFNRVLQQPQHF. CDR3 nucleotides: TGTGCCAGCAGTTTTAACAGGGTTTTACAACAGCCCCAGCATTTT.

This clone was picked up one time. The CDR3 nucleotides read TGTGCCAGCAGCTTGGTTCTAGCGGGAGTCCAAGAGACCCAGTACTTC. Protein: CASSLVLAGVQETQYF. This chain joins TRBV5-5 and TRBJ2-5, with 10 bases identical to TRBD2. V was clipped by 0 bases and J by 1 base; unmatched bases: 3. The CDR3 runs 16 residues. Germline-derived CDR1 and CDR2 are SGHKS and YYEKEE (reference sequence).

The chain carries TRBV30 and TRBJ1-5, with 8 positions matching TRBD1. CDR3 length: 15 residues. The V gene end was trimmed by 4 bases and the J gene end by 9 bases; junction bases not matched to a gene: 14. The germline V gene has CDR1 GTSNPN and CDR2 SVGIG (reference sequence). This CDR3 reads CAWTSTGAGEGPQHF. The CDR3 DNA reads TGTGCCTGGACATCGACAGGGGCCGGTGAGGGGCCCCAGCATTTT. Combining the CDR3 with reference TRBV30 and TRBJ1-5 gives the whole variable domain SQTIHQWPATLVQPVGSPLSLECTVEGTSNPNLYWYRQAAGRGLQLLFYSVGIGQISSEVPQNLSASRPQDRQFILSSKKLLLSDSGFYLCAWTSTGAGEGPQHFGDGTRLSIL.

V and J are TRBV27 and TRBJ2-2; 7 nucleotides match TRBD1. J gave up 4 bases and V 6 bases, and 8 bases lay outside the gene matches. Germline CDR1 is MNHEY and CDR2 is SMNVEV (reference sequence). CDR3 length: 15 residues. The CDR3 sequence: CASRDGQVATGELFF. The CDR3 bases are TGTGCCAGCAGAGACGGACAGGTAGCCACCGGGGAGCTGTTTTTT.

CDR3 sequence: CATSRDGLANEKLFF. The CDR3 nucleotides are TGTGCCACCAGCAGAGATGGACTAGCTAATGAAAAACTGTTTTTT. The V and J genes are TRBV15 and TRBJ1-4; no firm D call. The CDR3 has 15 amino acids. The V gene's germline CDR1 is LNHNV and CDR2 YYDKDF (reference sequence). V was trimmed by 0 bases and J by 3 bases, leaving 8 bases between them.

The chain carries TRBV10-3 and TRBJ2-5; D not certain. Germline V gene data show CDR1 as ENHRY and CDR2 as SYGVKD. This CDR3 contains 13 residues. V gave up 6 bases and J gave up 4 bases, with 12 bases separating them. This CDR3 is CAIRSRLRETQYF. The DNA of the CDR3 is TGTGCCATCAGGAGCCGGTTACGAGAGACCCAGTACTTC.

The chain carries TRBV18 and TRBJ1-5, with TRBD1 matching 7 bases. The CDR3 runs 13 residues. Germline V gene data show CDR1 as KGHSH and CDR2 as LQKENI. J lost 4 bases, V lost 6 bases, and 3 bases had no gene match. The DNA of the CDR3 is TGTGCCAGCTCTGGGACAGAGAATCAGCCCCAGCATTTT. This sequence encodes CASSGTENQPQHF.

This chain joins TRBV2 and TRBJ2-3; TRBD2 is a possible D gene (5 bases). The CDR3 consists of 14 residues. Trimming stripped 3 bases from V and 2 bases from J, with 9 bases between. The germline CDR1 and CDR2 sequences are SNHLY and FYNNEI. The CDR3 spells CASSDRADTDTQYF. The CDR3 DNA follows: TGTGCCAGCAGTGATAGAGCGGACACAGATACGCAGTATTTT.

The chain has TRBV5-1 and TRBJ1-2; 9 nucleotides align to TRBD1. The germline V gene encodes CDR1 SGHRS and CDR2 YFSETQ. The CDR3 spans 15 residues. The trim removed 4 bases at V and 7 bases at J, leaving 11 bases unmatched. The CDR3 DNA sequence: TGCGCCAGCAGCGTCGGACAGGGGACGCGATTTGGCTACACCTTC. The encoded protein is CASSVGQGTRFGYTF.

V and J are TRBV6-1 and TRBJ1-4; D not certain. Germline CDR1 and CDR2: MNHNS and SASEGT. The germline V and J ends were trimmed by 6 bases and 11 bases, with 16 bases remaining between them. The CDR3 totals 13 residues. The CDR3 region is CASSALGGLKLFF. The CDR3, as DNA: TGTGCCAGCAGCGCGTTAGGAGGGCTCAAACTGTTTTTT.

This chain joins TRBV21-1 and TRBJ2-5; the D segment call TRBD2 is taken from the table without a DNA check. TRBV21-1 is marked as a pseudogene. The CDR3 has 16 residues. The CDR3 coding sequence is TGTGCCAGCAACAGGAACGGGACTAGCGGGGAAGAGACCCAGTACTTC. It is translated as CASNRNGTSGEETQYF.

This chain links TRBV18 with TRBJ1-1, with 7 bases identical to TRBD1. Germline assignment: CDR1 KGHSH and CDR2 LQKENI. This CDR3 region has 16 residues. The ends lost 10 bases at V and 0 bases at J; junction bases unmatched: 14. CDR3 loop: CATSPGQSPMNTEAFF. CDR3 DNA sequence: TGTGCCACATCACCGGGACAGAGCCCCATGAACACTGAAGCTTTCTTT.

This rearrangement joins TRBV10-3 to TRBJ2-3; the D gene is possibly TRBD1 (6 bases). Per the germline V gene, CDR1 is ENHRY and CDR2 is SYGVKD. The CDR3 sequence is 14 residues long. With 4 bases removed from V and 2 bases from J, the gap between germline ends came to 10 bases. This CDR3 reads CAISAQGNTDTQYF. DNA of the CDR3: TGTGCCATCAGTGCACAGGGAAACACAGATACGCAGTATTTT.

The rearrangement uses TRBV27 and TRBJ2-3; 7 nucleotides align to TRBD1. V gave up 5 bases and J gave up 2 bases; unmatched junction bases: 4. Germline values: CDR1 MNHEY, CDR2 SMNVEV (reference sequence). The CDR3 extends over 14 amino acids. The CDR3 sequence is CASSIGTVTDTQYF. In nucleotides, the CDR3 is TGTGCCAGCAGTATCGGGACAGTCACAGATACGCAGTATTTT.

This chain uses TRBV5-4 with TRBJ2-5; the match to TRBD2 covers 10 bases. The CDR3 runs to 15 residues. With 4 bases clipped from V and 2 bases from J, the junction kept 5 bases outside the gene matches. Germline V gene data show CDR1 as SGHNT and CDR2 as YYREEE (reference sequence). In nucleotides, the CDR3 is TGTGCCAGCAGCCCTAGCGGGGGCGAGCAAGAGACCCAGTACTTC. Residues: CASSPSGGEQETQYF.

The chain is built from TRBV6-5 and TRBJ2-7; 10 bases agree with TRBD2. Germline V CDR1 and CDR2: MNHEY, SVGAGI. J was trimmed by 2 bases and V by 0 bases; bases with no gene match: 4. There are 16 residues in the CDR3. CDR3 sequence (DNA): TGTGCCAGCAGTTACTCGATAGGACTAGCGGCCTACGAGCAGTACTTC. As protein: CASSYSIGLAAYEQYF.

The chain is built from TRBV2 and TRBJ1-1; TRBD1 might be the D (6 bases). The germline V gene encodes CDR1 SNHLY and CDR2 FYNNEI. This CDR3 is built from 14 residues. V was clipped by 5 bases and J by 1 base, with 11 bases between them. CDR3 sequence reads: CASSFTGQNTEAFF. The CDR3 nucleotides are TGTGCCAGCAGTTTTACGGGACAGAACACTGAAGCTTTCTTT.

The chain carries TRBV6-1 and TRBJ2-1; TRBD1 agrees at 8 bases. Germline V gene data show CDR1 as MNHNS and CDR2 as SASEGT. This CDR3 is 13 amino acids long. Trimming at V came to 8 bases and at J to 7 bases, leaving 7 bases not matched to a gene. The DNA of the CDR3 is TGTGCCAGCCGGGACAGGTACAGGAATGAGCAGTTCTTC. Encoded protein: CASRDRYRNEQFF.

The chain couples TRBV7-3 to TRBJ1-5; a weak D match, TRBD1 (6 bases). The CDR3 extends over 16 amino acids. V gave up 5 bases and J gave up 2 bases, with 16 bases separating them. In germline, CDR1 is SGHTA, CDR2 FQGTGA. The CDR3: CASSRNQGLGNQPQHF. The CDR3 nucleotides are TGTGCCAGCAGCCGGAATCAGGGGTTAGGCAATCAGCCCCAGCATTTT.

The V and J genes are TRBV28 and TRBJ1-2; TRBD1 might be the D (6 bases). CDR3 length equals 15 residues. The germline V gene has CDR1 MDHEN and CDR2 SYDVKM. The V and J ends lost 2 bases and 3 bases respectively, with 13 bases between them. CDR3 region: CASSLGQGRYYGYTF. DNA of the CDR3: TGTGCCAGCAGTTTAGGGCAGGGGAGATACTATGGCTACACCTTC.

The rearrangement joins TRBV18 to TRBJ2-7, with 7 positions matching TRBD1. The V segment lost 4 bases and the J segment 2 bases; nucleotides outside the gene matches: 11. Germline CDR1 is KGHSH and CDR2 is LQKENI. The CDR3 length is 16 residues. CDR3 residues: CASSRLPGQRAYEQYF. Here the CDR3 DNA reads TGTGCCAGCTCACGCCTACCGGGACAGAGAGCCTACGAGCAGTACTTC.

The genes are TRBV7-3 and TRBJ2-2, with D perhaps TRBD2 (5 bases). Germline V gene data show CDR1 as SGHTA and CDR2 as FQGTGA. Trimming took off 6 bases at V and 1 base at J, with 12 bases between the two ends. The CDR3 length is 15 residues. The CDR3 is CASRKPGGNTGELFF. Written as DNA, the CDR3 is TGTGCCAGCAGGAAACCCGGAGGGAACACCGGGGAGCTGTTTTTT.

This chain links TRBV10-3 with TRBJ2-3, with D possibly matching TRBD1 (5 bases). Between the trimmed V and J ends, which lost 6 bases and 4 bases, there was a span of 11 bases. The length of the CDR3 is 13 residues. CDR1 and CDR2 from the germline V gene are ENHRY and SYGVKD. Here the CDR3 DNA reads TGTGCCATCAGCCCGACAGCGTCAGATACGCAGTATTTT. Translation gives CAISPTASDTQYF.

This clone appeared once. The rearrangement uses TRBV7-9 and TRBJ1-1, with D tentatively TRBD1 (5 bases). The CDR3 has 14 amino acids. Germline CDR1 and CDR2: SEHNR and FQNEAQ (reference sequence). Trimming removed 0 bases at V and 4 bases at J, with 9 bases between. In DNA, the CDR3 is TGTGCCAGCAGCTTAGCGCCGGGGGGCACTGAAGCTTTCTTT. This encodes CASSLAPGGTEAFF.

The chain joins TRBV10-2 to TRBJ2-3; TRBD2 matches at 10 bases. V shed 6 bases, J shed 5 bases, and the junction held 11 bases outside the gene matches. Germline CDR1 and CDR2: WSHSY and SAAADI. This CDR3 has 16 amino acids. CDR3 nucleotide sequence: TGCGCCAGCAGGACCCCCCCAGCGGGGGGGCAAGATACGCAGTATTTT. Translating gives CASRTPPAGGQDTQYF.